These 16 T cell receptor beta chains came from one sample sequenced in a study of T cell responses to AZD1222 COVID-19 vaccine. The data were produced by immunoSEQ multiplex PCR, yet TCRdb's version contains in-frame clones alone and is incomplete. The profile shows some 30,000 clones, 86% of them singletons. The sample in question was peripheral blood, obtained 28 days after the second AZD1222 dose. The receptors were gathered from an adult who received the AZD1222 COVID-19 vaccine.

V is TRBV12-3 or TRBV12-4 and J is TRBJ1-1; perhaps TRBD1 as D (6 bases). There are 12 residues in the CDR3. The germline V and J ends were trimmed by 7 bases and 1 base, with 7 bases remaining between them. The CDR3 DNA is TGTGCCAGCAAGGGGGAGAACACTGAAGCTTTCTTT. This encodes CASKGENTEAFF.

This rearrangement joins TRBV7-2 to TRBJ2-2; tentatively, D is TRBD1 or TRBD2 (6 bases each). Germline CDR1 SGHTA, CDR2 FQGNSA. V lost 1 base to trimming and J lost 3 bases, with 15 bases between them. The CDR3 consists of 17 residues. CDR3 in amino acids: CASSLGPPGADTGELFF. The CDR3 DNA reads TGTGCCAGCAGCTTAGGGCCGCCGGGGGCGGACACCGGGGAGCTGTTTTTT.

CDR3 loop: CAWDRGNTEAFF. The CDR3 DNA is TGTGCCTGGGACAGGGGGAACACTGAAGCTTTCTTT. The chain carries TRBV30 and TRBJ1-1; TRBD1 aligns across 8 bases. V gave up 5 bases and J gave up 1 base; unmatched junction bases: 0. The CDR3 contains 12 residues. Germline values: CDR1 GTSNPN, CDR2 SVGIG (reference sequence).

The rearrangement uses TRBV3-1 (or the pseudogene TRBV3-2) and TRBJ1-1, with D hard to call. The germline V and J ends were trimmed by 0 bases and 8 bases, with 13 bases remaining between them. CDR3 length: 14 amino acids. CDR1 and CDR2 from the germline V gene are LGHDT and YNNKEL (reference sequence). DNA for the CDR3: TGTGCCAGCAGCCAAGATTTGCAAGGGAGAGAAGCTTTCTTT. This sequence encodes CASSQDLQGREAFF.

This clone was detected a few times. This chain uses TRBV11-2 with TRBJ1-2, with a tentative D call TRBD1 (5 bases). The germline V gene encodes CDR1 SGHAT and CDR2 FQNNGV. With 7 bases removed from V and 8 bases from J, the gap between germline ends came to 17 bases. This CDR3 has 13 amino acids. CDR3 loop: CASKGQGLGGYTF. The CDR3, as DNA: TGTGCCAGCAAAGGGCAGGGATTGGGAGGCTACACCTTC.

The V and J genes are TRBV2 and TRBJ2-1; D unresolved. The germline V and J ends were trimmed by 10 bases and 5 bases, with 9 bases remaining between them. Germline assignment: CDR1 SNHLY and CDR2 FYNNEI. This CDR3 has 11 amino acids. CDR3: CATSGNNEQFF. The DNA for the CDR3 is TGTGCCACTAGTGGGAACAATGAGCAGTTCTTC.

The chain joins TRBV19 to TRBJ1-4; D is possibly TRBD1 (6 bases). Germline V gene lookup returns CDR1 LNHDA and CDR2 SQIVND (reference sequence). V lost 4 bases and J 7 bases, leaving 13 bases between the germline ends. The CDR3 has 14 amino acids. The CDR3 reads CASSKDRVAEKLFF. CDR3 in DNA: TGTGCCAGTAGTAAGGACAGAGTCGCTGAAAAACTGTTTTTT.

The CDR3 is CASSLEVGDGTTGYTF. The CDR3 region has the DNA TGCGCCAGCAGCTTGGAGGTTGGGGACGGCACTACCGGCTACACCTTC. This chain links TRBV5-1 with TRBJ1-2, with D perhaps matching TRBD1 (5 bases). The CDR3 runs to 16 residues. CDR1 is SGHRS, CDR2 YFSETQ, per germline. The V and J ends lost 0 bases and 8 bases respectively, with 20 bases between them.

The rearrangement joins TRBV11-3 to TRBJ2-3; TRBD1 matches at 8 bases. V shed 5 bases, J shed 4 bases, and the junction held 8 bases outside the gene matches. Per the germline V gene, CDR1 is SGHNT and CDR2 is YENEEA. The CDR3 covers 15 residues. This CDR3 is CASSPTGDPADTQYF. CDR3 bases: TGTGCCAGCAGCCCGACAGGGGATCCGGCAGATACGCAGTATTTT.

J is TRBJ1-2 and V is TRBV5-4; unclear D gene. Trimming cost V 2 bases and J 4 bases, with 15 bases left between them. The CDR3 runs to 15 residues. The germline V gene has CDR1 SGHNT and CDR2 YYREEE (reference sequence). CDR3 loop: CASSLPLSQSYGYTF. For the CDR3, the DNA is TGTGCCAGCAGCTTACCCCTGTCGCAGAGCTATGGCTACACCTTC.

The genes are TRBV7-9 and TRBJ1-4; D is unclear. This CDR3 region has 15 residues. CDR1 SEHNR and CDR2 FQNEAQ come from the germline V gene (reference sequence). Between the trimmed V and J ends, which lost 5 bases and 3 bases, there was a span of 13 bases. Written as DNA, the CDR3 is TGTGCCAGCAGCCCCTGGCAAGCTGCTAATGAAAAACTGTTTTTT. This gives the protein CASSPWQAANEKLFF. The entire variable domain, with the rest obtained from reference TRBV7-9 and TRBJ1-4, is as follows: DTGVSQNPRHKITKRGQNVTFRCDPISEHNRLYWYRQTLGQGPEFLTYFQNEAQLEKSRLLSDRFSAERPKGSFSTLEIQRTEQGDSAMYLCASSPWQAANEKLFFGSGTQLSVL.

The V gene is TRBV6-5, the J gene TRBJ2-2, with TRBD2 identical over 9 bases. Germline-derived CDR1 and CDR2 are MNHEY and SVGAGI. The CDR3 length is 16 residues. Trimming at V came to 0 bases and at J to 7 bases, leaving 6 bases not matched to a gene. The CDR3 nucleotides are TGTGCCAGCAGTTACTCGCCTAGCGGGGATGGCGGGGAGCTGTTTTTT. This encodes CASSYSPSGDGGELFF.

The chain combines TRBV29-1 with TRBJ1-2; TRBD1 matches at 8 bases. V shed 4 bases and J 3 bases; nucleotides not matched to a gene: 4. The length of the CDR3 is 13 residues. Per germline, CDR1 SQVTM and CDR2 ANQGSEA. CDR3 coding DNA: TGCAGCGTTGGACAGGGGAGTGACTATGGCTACACCTTC. As protein: CSVGQGSDYGYTF.

The chain recombines TRBV14 with TRBJ1-2; D unclear. This CDR3 spans 15 amino acids. V lost 0 bases and J 8 bases, leaving 16 bases between the germline ends. From germline, CDR1 is SGHDN and CDR2 FVKESK. CDR3 nucleotides: TGTGCCAGCAGCCAAGATCGGGGTTCGGTGAAAGGCTACACCTTC. Residues: CASSQDRGSVKGYTF.

V usage is TRBV19 and J usage is TRBJ1-2; D unclear. Germline V gene lookup returns CDR1 LNHDA and CDR2 SQIVND (reference sequence). The CDR3 spans 14 residues. The germline V and J ends were trimmed by 7 bases and 4 bases, with 16 bases remaining between them. The CDR3 sequence is CASMRAGGLYGYTF. CDR3 DNA: TGTGCCAGTATGCGGGCGGGAGGACTCTATGGCTACACCTTC.

V is TRBV14 and J is TRBJ2-7; 7 positions agree with TRBD2. The CDR3 loop spans 14 amino acids. J lost 6 bases, V lost 3 bases, and 8 bases had no gene match. CDR1 SGHDN and CDR2 FVKESK come from the germline V gene. The CDR3 reads CASSHYGGTGEQYF. The CDR3 DNA reads as TGTGCCAGCAGCCATTACGGGGGGACCGGCGAGCAGTACTTC.